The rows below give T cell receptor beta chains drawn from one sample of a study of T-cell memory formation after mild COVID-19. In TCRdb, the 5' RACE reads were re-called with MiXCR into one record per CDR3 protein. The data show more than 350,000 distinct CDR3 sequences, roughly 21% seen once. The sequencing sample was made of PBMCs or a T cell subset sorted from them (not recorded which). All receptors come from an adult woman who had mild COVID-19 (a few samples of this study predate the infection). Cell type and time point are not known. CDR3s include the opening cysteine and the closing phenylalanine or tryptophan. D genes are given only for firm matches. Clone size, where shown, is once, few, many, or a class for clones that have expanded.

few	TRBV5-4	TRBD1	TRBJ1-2	TGTGCCAGCAGCTTGGGGACAGGGGGAGGCTACACCTTC	CASSLGTGGGYTF
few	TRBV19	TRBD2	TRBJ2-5	TGTGCCAGTAGCCACATCGGACTAGGTATAGAGACCCAGTACTTC	CASSHIGLGIETQYF
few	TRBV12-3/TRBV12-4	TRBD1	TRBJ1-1	TGTGCCAGCAGTACACAGGGGTTCTCTGAAGCTTTCTTT	CASSTQGFSEAFF
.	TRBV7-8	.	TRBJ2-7	TGTGCCAGCAGCTTGATGACCGGCCACGAGCAGTACTTC	CASSLMTGHEQYF
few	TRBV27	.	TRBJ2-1	TGTGCCAGCCCGCCTTCGGAACAGGGCTACAATGAGCAGTTCTTC	CASPPSEQGYNEQFF
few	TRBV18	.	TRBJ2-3	TGTGCCAGTAGGCTTATGGATACGCAGTATTTT	CASRLMDTQYF
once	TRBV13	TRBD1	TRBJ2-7	TGTGCCAGCAGCTTAGCGACAGGGGGGGTCCACGAGCAGTACTTC	CASSLATGGVHEQYF
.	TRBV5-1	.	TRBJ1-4	TGCGCCAGCAGTCCCGGGACGAGTAAGGAAAAACTGTTTTTT	CASSPGTSKEKLFF
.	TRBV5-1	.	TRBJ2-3	TGCGCCAGCAGCTATGAGAGGGATACGCAGTATTTT	CASSYERDTQYF
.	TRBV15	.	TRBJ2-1	TGTGCCACCAGCAGAGCCTTTAGAGCAGAGCAGTTCTTC	CATSRAFRAEQFF
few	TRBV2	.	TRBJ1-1	TGTGCCAGCAGTGCGGCGGGGGGATGGGGCACTGAAGCTTTCTTT	CASSAAGGWGTEAFF
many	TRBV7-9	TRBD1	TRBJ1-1	TGTGCCAGCAGCTTGGGGACAGGGCCTGTGAACACTGAAGCTTTCTTT	CASSLGTGPVNTEAFF
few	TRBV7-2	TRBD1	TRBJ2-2	TGTGCCAGCAGCTTAGCCCTATACAGGGGGAACACCGGGGAGCTGTTTTTT	CASSLALYRGNTGELFF
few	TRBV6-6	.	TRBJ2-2	TGTGCCAGCAGCGGGGACATTTTCACCGGGGAGCTGTTTTTT	CASSGDIFTGELFF
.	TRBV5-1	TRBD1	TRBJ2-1	TGCGCCAGCAGCTGGACAGGGGAGGCCTACAATGAGCAGTTCTTC	CASSWTGEAYNEQFF
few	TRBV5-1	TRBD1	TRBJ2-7	TGCGCCAGCAGCTTGGAAAGGACAGGGCCTTCCTCCTACGAGCAGTACTTC	CASSLERTGPSSYEQYF
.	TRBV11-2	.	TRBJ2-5	TGTGCCAGCAGGAAGGGGCAGGGAACACTTCAAGAGACCCAGTACTTC	CASRKGQGTLQETQYF
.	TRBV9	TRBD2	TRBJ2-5	TGTGCCAGCAGCCCCAGCGGACTAGCCCAAGAGACCCAGTACTTC	CASSPSGLAQETQYF
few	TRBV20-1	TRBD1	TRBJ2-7	TGCAGTGCCGGGACAGGGCGACTCGGCGAGCAGTACTTC	CSAGTGRLGEQYF